This T cell receptor (beta chain) emerged from a study of CD8 T cells in ankylosing spondylitis. For this clonotype: Its antigen is as yet unknown.

The junction had 8 bases not matched to a gene; V was cut back by 2 bases and J by 8 bases. The CDR3 consists of 15 residues. In germline, CDR1 is DFQATT, CDR2 SNEGSKA (reference sequence). Findings and limits, study-wide: What appeared characteristic of ankylosing spondylitis blood was a TCR beta motif of fewer than ten highly homologous variants.

TCRdb reprocessed the 5' RACE reads via MiXCR and lists one record per CDR3 protein. Seen here are roughly 700,000 distinct CDR3 sequences, under 20% observed once, and the top ten hold 15% to 20%. Sequences were obtained from blood, either unsorted or a sorted T cell fraction (not recorded which). The receptor comes from a male donor with ankylosing spondylitis. The chain couples TRBV20-1 to TRBJ2-1; 11 positions agree with TRBD2. CDR3 sequence reads: CSARNIAGGPYEQFF. CDR3 in DNA: TGCAGTGCTAGAAACATAGCGGGAGGGCCCTATGAGCAGTTCTTC.